This TCR beta chain was captured by sequencing in a study of cytomegalovirus exposure and HLA in healthy donors. Trimming at V came to 0 bases and at J to 8 bases, leaving 9 bases not matched to a gene. CDR3 size: 16 residues. From germline, CDR1 is SGHRS and CDR2 YFSETQ. Details on this clone: Its antigen remains unidentified.

Points from the study as a whole: Accurate HLA-A and HLA-B prediction from TCR beta sequences was reported for most subjects. 164 TCR beta chains were listed as cytomegalovirus-associated. A missense variant in DCLRE1C was later tied to TCR beta V- and J-gene trimming.

In the PCR, 60 Vbeta and 13 Jbeta primers were used. Measured with immunoSEQ multiplex PCR; TCRdb has only the in-frame clones, and not every one. Of fewer than 200,000 clones in the sample, approximately 81% were seen once. This chain connects TRBV5-1 to TRBJ2-1, with 9 bases identical to TRBD1. Material for sequencing was PBMCs. The sequence was obtained from a woman in her 30s in good health and CMV-seronegative. The CDR3 DNA sequence: TGCGCCAGCAGCTTGGACGGGACAGGGTCAGGGGATGAGCAGTTCTTC. Translating gives CASSLDGTGSGDEQFF.